This TCR beta chain was obtained from a study of blood T cell repertoires in COVID-19. For the study at large: Samples came from the United States, Italy and Spain, spanning acute and convalescent COVID-19.

The CDR3 extends over 15 amino acids. V gave up 4 bases and J gave up 3 bases, with 14 bases separating them. Per the germline V gene, CDR1 is SGDLS and CDR2 is YYNGEE. Method: immunoSEQ multiplex PCR; TCRdb's copy keeps in-frame clones and lacks some. This table has about 110,000 clones, 70% to 85% appearing once. This chain uses TRBV9 with TRBJ1-5; D not resolved. The TCR comes from a woman aged 80 or older with active or convalescent COVID-19. Sequences were obtained from peripheral blood. For the CDR3, the DNA is TGTGCCAGCAGCTTCGGCGGTGGGTCCAATCAGCCCCAGCATTTT. It is translated as CASSFGGGSNQPQHF. The full variable domain, completed using reference TRBV9 and TRBJ1-5, is DSGVTQTPKHLITATGQRVTLRCSPRSGDLSVYWYQQSLDQGLQFLIQYYNGEERAKGNILERFSAQQFPDLHSELNLSSLELGDSALYFCASSFGGGSNQPQHFGDGTRLSIL.